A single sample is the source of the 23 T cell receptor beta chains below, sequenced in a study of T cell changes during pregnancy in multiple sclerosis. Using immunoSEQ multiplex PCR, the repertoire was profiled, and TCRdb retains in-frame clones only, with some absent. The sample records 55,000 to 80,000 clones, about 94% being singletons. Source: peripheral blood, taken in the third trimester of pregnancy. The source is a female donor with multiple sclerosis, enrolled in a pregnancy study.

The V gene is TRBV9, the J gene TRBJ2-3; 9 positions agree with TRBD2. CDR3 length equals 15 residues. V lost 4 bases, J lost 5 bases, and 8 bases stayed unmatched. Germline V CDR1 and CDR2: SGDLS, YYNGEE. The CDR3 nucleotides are TGTGCCAGCAGCCCAGGGGGGACTAGCTTAGATACGCAGTATTTT. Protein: CASSPGGTSLDTQYF. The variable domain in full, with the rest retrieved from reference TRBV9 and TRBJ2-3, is DSGVTQTPKHLITATGQRVTLRCSPRSGDLSVYWYQQSLDQGLQFLIQYYNGEERAKGNILERFSAQQFPDLHSELNLSSLELGDSALYFCASSPGGTSLDTQYFGPGTRLTVL.

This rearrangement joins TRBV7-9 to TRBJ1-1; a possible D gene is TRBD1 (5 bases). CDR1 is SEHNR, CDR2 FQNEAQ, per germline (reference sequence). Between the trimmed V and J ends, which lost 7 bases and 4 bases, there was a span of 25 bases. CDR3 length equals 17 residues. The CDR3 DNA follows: TGTGCCAGCACCCCGGCGGCGACGGGGGTAGGAGGCACTGAAGCTTTCTTT. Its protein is CASTPAATGVGGTEAFF.

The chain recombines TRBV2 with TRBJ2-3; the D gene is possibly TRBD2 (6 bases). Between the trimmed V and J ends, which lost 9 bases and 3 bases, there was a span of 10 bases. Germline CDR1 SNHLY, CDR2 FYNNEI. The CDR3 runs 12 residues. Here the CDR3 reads CASRRGTDTQYF. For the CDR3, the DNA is TGTGCCAGTCGGCGGGGTACAGATACGCAGTATTTT.

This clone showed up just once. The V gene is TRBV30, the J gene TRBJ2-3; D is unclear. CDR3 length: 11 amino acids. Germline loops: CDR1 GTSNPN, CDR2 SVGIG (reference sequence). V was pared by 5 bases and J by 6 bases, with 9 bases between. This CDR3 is CAWFLVDTQYF. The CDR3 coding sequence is TGTGCCTGGTTCCTCGTGGATACGCAGTATTTT. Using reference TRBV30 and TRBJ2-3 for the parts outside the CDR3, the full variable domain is SQTIHQWPATLVQPVGSPLSLECTVEGTSNPNLYWYRQAAGRGLQLLFYSVGIGQISSEVPQNLSASRPQDRQFILSSKKLLLSDSGFYLCAWFLVDTQYFGPGTRLTVL.

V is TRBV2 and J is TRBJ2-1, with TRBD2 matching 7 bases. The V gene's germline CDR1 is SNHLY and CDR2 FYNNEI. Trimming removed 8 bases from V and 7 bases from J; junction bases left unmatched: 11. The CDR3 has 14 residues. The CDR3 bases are TGTGCCAGCTCCGGGACTATCCGCGGAAATGAGCAGTTCTTC. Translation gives CASSGTIRGNEQFF.

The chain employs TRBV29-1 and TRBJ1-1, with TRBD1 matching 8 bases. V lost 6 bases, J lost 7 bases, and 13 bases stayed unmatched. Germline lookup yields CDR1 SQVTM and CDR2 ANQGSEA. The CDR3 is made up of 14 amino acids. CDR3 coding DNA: TGCAGCGTGACATCCGACTGGACAGGGCTTGAAGCTTTCTTT. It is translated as CSVTSDWTGLEAFF.

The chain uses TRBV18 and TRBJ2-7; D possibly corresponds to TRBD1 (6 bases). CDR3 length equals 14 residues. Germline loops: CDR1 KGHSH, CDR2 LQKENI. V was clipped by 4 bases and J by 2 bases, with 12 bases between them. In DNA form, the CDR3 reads TGTGCCAGCTCACAGGACAGAAACGCCTACGAGCAGTACTTC. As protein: CASSQDRNAYEQYF.

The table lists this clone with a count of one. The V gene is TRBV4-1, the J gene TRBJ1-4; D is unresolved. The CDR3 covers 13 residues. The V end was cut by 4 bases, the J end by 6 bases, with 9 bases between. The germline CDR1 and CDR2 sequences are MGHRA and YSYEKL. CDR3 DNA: TGCGCCAGCAGCCGTACGGTATATGAAAAACTGTTTTTT. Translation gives CASSRTVYEKLFF.

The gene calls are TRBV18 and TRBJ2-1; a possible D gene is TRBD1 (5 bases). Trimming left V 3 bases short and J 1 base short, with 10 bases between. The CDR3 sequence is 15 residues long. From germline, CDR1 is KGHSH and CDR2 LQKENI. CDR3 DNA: TGTGCCAGCTCACCTGGGGCAAAATCCTACAATGAGCAGTTCTTC. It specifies CASSPGAKSYNEQFF. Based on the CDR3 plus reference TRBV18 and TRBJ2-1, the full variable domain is NAGVMQNPRHLVRRRGQEARLRCSPMKGHSHVYWYRQLPEEGLKFMVYLQKENIIDESGMPKERFSAEFPKEGPSILRIQQVVRGDSAAYFCASSPGAKSYNEQFFGPGTRLTVL.

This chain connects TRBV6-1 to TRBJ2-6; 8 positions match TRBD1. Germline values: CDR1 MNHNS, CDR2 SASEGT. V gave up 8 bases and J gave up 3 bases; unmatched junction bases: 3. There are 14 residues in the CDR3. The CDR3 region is CASQQGDGANVLTF. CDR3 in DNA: TGTGCCAGCCAACAGGGGGATGGGGCCAACGTCCTGACTTTC.

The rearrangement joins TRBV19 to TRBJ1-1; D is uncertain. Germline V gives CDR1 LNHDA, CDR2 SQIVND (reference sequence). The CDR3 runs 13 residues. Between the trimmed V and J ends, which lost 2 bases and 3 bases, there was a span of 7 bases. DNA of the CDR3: TGTGCCAGTAGTATACGAACAGACACTGAAGCTTTCTTT. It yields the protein CASSIRTDTEAFF. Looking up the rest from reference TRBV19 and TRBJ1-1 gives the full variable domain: DGGITQSPKYLFRKEGQNVTLSCEQNLNHDAMYWYRQDPGQGLRLIYYSQIVNDFQKGDIAEGYSVSREKKESFPLTVTSAQKNPTAFYLCASSIRTDTEAFFGQGTRLTVV.

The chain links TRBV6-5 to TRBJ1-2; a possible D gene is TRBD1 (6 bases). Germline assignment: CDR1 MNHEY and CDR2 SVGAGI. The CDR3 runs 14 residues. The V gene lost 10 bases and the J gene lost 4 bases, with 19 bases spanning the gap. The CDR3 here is CATQRTASSYGYTF. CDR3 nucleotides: TGTGCCACACAACGGACAGCATCCTCCTATGGCTACACCTTC.

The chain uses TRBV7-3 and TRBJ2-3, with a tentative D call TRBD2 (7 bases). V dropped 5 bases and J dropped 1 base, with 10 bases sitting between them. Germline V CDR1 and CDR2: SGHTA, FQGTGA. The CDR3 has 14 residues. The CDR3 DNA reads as TGTGCCAGCAGCGAGGGGGGGGGCACAGATACGCAGTATTTT. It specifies CASSEGGGTDTQYF.

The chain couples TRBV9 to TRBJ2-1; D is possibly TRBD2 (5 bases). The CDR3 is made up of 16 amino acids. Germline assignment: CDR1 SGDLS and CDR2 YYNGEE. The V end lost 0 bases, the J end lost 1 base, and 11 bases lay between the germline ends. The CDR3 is CASSVEEGPSYNEQFF. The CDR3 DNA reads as TGTGCCAGCAGCGTAGAAGAGGGCCCATCCTACAATGAGCAGTTCTTC.

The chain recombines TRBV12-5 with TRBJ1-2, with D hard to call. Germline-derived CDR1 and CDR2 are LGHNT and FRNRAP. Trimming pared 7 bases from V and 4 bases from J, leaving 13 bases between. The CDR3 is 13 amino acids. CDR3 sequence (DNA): TGTGCTAGTGCCATGGGCCCGGCCTATGGCTACACCTTC. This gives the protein CASAMGPAYGYTF.

The CDR3 region is CASSYRGRVGYGYTF. The CDR3 coding sequence is TGTGCCAGCAGTTACCGGGGGAGGGTGGGCTATGGCTACACCTTC. The genes are TRBV6-5 and TRBJ1-2; D perhaps matches TRBD1 (5 bases). This CDR3 comprises 15 residues. Germline V CDR1 and CDR2: MNHEY, SVGAGI. The germline V and J ends were trimmed by 2 bases and 4 bases, with 14 bases remaining between them.

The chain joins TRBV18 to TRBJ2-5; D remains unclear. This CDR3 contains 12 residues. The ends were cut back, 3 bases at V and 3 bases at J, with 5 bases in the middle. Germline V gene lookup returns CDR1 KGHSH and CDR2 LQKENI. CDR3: CASSPRKETQYF. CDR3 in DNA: TGTGCCAGCTCACCCAGGAAAGAGACCCAGTACTTC.

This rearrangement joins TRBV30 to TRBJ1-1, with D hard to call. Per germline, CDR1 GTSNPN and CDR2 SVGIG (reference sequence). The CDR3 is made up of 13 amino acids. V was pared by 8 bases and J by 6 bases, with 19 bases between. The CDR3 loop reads CAREVFTGSEAFF. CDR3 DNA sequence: TGTGCCCGAGAGGTCTTCACGGGGTCTGAAGCTTTCTTT.

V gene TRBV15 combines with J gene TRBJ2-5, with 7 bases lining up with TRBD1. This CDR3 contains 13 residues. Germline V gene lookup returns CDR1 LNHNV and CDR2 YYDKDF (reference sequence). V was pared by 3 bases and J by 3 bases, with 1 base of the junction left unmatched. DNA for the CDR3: TGTGCCACCAGCAGGGGGACAGAAGAGACCCAGTACTTC. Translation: CATSRGTEETQYF.

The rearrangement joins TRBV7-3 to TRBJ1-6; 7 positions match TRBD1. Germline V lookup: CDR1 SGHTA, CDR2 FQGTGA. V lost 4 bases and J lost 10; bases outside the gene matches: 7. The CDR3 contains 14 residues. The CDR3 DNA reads TGTGCCAGCAGCTCACAGGGGTCGGGATCACCCCTCCACTTT. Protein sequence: CASSSQGSGSPLHF.

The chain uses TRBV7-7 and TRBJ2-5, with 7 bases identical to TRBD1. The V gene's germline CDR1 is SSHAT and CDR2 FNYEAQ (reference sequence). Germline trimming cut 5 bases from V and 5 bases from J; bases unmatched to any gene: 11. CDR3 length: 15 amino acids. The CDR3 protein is CASSQVQGIGETQYF. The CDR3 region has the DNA TGTGCCAGCAGCCAAGTACAGGGGATTGGGGAGACCCAGTACTTC.

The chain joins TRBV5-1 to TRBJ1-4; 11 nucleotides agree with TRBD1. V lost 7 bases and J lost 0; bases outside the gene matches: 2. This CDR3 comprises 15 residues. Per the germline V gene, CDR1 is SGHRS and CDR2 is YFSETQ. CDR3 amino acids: CASGTGGSTNEKLFF. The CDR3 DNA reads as TGCGCCAGCGGGACAGGGGGATCAACTAATGAAAAACTGTTTTTT.

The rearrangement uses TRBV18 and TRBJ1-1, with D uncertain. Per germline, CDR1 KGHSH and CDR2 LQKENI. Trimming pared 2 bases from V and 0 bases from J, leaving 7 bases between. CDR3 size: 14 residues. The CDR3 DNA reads TGTGCCAGCTCACCAGAGGTTATGAACACTGAAGCTTTCTTT. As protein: CASSPEVMNTEAFF. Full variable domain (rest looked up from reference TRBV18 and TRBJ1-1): NAGVMQNPRHLVRRRGQEARLRCSPMKGHSHVYWYRQLPEEGLKFMVYLQKENIIDESGMPKERFSAEFPKEGPSILRIQQVVRGDSAAYFCASSPEVMNTEAFFGQGTRLTVV.